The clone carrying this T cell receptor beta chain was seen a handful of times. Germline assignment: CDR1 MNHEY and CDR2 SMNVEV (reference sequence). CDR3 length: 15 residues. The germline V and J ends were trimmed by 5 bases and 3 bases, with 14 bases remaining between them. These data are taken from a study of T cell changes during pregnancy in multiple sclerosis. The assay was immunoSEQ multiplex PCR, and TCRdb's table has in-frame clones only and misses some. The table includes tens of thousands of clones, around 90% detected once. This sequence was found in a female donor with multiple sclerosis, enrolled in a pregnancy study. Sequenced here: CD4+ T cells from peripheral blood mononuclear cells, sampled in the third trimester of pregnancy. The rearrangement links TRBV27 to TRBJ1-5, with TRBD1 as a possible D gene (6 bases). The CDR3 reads CASSQLTGNNQPQHF. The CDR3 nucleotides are TGTGCCAGCAGTCAACTTACAGGGAACAATCAGCCCCAGCATTTT.